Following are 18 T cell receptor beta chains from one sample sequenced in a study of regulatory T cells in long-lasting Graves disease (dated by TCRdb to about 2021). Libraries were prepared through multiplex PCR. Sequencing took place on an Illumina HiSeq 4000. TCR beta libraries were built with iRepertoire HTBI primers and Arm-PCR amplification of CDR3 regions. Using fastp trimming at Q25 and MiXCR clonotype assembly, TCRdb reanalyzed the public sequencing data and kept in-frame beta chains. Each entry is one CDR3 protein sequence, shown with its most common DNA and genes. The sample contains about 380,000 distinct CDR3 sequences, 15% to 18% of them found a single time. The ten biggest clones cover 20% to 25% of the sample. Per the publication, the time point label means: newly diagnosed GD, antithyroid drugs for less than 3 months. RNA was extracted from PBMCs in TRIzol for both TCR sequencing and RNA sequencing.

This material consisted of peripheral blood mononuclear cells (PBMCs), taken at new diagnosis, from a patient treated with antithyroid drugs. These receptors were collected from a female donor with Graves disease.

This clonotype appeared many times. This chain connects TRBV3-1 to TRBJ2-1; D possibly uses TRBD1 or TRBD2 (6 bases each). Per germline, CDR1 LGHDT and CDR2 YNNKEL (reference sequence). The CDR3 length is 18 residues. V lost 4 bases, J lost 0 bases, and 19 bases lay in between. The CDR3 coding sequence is TGTGCCAGCAGCCTCCTAGGGGGGCCCACGCCCTCCTACAATGAGCAGTTCTTC. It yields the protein CASSLLGGPTPSYNEQFF.

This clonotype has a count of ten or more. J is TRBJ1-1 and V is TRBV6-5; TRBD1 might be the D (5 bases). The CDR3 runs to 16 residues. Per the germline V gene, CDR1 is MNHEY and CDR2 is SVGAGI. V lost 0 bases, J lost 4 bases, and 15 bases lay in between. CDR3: CASSYSGVSGGTEAFF. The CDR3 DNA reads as TGTGCCAGCAGTTACTCGGGGGTCTCCGGGGGCACTGAAGCTTTCTTT.

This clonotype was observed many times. The CDR3 loop reads CASSLTVLAGSTDTQYF. CDR3 sequence (DNA): TGTGCCAGCAGTTTAACCGTTCTAGCGGGGAGCACAGATACGCAGTATTTT. The chain links TRBV12-3 or TRBV12-4 to TRBJ2-3, with TRBD2 identical over 9 bases. The length of the CDR3 is 17 residues. J gave up 0 bases and V 2 bases, and 6 bases lay outside the gene matches.

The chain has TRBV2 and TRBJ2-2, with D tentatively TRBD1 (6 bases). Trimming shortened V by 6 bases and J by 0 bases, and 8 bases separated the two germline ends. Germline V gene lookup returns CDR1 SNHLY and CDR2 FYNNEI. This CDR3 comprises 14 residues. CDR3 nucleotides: TGTGCCAGCAGGAGACAGGCGAACACCGGGGAGCTGTTTTTT. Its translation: CASRRQANTGELFF.

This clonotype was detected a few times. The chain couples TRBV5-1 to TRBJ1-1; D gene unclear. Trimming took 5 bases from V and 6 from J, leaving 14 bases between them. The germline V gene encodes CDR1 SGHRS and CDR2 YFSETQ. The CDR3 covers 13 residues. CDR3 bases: TGCGCCAGCAGATTTTTACTGGGATCTGAAGCTTTCTTT. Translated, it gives CASRFLLGSEAFF.

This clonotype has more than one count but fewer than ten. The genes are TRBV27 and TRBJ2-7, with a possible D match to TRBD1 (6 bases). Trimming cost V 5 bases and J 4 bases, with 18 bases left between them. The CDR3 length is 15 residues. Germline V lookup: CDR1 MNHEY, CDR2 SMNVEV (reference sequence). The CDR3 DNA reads TGTGCCAGCAGTCCCCTTCGCGGGCAGGGGTACGAGCAGTACTTC. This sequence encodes CASSPLRGQGYEQYF.

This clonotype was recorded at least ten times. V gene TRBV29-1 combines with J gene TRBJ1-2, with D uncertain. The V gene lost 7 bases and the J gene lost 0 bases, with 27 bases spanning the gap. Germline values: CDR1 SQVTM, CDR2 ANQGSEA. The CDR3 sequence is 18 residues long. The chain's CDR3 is CSATSAAQDQPSNYGYTF. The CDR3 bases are TGCAGCGCCACCTCCGCGGCGCAAGATCAACCCTCTAACTATGGCTACACCTTC. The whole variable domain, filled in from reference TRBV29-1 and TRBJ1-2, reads SAVISQKPSRDICQRGTSLTIQCQVDSQVTMMFWYRQQPGQSLTLIATANQGSEATYESGFVIDKFPISRPNLTFSTLTVSNMSPEDSSIYLCSATSAAQDQPSNYGYTFGSGTRLTVV.

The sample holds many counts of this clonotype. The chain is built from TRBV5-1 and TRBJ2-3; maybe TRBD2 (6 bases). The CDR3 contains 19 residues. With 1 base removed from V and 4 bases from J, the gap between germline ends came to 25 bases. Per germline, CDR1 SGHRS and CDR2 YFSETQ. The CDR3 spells CASSLRSLRESHLSDTQYF. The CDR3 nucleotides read TGCGCCAGCAGCTTGAGGAGTCTACGGGAGAGCCACCTATCAGATACGCAGTATTTT.

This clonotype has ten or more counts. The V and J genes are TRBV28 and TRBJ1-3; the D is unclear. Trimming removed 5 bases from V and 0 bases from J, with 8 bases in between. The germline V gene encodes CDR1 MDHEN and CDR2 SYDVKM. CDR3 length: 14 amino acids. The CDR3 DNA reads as TGTGCCAGCAGTCCAGTAAGCTCTGGAAACACCATATATTTT. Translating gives CASSPVSSGNTIYF. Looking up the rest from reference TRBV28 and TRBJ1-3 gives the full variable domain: DVKVTQSSRYLVKRTGEKVFLECVQDMDHENMFWYRQDPGLGLRLIYFSYDVKMKEKGDIPEGYSVSREKKERFSLILESASTNQTSMYLCASSPVSSGNTIYFGEGSWLTVV.

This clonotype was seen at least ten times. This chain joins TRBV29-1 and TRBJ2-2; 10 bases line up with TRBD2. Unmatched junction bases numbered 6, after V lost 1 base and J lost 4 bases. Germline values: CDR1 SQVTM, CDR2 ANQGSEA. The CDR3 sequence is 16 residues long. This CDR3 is CSVEGLAGVRTGELFF. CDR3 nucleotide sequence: TGCAGCGTTGAAGGGCTAGCGGGAGTGCGCACCGGGGAGCTGTTTTTT.

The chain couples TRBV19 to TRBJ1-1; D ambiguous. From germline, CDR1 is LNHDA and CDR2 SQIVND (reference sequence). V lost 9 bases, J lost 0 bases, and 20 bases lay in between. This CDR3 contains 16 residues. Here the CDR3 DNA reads TGTGCCAGCCGCAGTAATCCCAAGGCAGTGAACACTGAAGCTTTCTTT. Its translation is CASRSNPKAVNTEAFF.

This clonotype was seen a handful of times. CDR3 nucleotide sequence: TGTGCCAGCAGTTCCCTTGACAGGTTCTCGTCAGCTGAGCAGTTCTTC. It specifies CASSSLDRFSSAEQFF. This chain uses TRBV27 with TRBJ2-1; D is possibly TRBD1 (6 bases). This CDR3 spans 16 amino acids. V dropped 4 bases and J dropped 9 bases, with 22 bases sitting between them. CDR1 is MNHEY, CDR2 SMNVEV, per germline (reference sequence).

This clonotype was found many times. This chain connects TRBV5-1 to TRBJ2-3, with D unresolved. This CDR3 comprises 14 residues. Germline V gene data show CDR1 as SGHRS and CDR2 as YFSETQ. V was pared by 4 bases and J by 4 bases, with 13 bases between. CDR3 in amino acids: CASSPSLVADTQYF. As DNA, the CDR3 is TGCGCCAGCAGCCCTTCTTTGGTGGCAGATACGCAGTATTTT.

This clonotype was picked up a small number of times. As DNA, the CDR3 is TGCGCCAGCAGCTTAGGTAGCGGGAGGAGAGTTTACCAAGAGACCCAGTACTTC. Its translation is CASSLGSGRRVYQETQYF. The chain couples TRBV5-1 to TRBJ2-5, with 10 bases matching TRBD2. Germline CDR1 and CDR2: SGHRS and YFSETQ. This CDR3 region has 18 residues. The J segment lost 0 bases and the V segment lost 2 bases, leaving 10 bases of the junction unmatched.

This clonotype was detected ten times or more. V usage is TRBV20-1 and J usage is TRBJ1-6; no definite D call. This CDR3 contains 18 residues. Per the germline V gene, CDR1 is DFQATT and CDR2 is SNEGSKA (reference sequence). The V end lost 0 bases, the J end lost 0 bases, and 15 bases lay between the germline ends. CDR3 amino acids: CSARDAGRASSYNSPLHF. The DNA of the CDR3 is TGCAGTGCTAGAGATGCCGGGCGGGCGAGCTCCTATAATTCACCCCTCCACTTT.

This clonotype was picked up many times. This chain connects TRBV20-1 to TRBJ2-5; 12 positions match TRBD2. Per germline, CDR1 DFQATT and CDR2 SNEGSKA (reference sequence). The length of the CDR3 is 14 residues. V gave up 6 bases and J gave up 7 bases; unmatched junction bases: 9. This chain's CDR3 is CSALTSGRMGTQYF. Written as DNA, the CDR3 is TGCAGTGCCCTTACTAGCGGGAGGATGGGGACCCAGTACTTC.

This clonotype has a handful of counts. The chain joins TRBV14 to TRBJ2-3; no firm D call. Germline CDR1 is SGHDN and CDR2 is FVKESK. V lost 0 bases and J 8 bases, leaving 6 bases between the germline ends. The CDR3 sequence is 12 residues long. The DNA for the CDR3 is TGTGCCAGCAGCCAAGACCAGAGTACGCAGTATTTT. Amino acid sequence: CASSQDQSTQYF.

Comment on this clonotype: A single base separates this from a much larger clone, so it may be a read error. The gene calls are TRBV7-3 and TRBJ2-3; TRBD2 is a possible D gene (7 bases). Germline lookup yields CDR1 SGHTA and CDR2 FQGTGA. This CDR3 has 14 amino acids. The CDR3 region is CASSYHGGGDMQYF. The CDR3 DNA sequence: TGTGCCAGCAGCTACCACGGAGGGGGGGATATGCAGTATTTT.